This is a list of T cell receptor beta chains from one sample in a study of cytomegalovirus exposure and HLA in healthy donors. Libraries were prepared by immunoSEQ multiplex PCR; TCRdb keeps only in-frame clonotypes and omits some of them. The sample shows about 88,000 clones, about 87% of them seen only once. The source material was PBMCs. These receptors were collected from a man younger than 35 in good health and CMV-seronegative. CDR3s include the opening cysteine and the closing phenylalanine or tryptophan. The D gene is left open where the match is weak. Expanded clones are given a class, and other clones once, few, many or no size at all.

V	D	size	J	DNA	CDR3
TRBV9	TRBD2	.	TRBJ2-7	TGTGCCAGCAGCGTTAGCGGGACTTCCTACGAGCAGTACTTC	CASSVSGTSYEQYF
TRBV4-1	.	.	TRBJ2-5	TGCGCCAGCAGCCAAGGGAGGACAGTTCAAGAGACCCAGTACTTC	CASSQGRTVQETQYF
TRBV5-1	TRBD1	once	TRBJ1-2	TGCGCCAGCAGCGCCCATGACAGGGTCGGTGGCTACACCTTC	CASSAHDRVGGYTF
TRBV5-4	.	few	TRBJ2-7	TGTGCCAGCAGTCCCGCGCAGGGGAAAGTCTCCTACGAGCAGTACTTC	CASSPAQGKVSYEQYF
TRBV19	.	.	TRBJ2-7	TGTGCCAGTAGTATTGGGAGACCTTACGAGCAGTACTTC	CASSIGRPYEQYF
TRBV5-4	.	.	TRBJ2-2	TGTGCCAGCAGCTCACCCCAGGGGAACACCGGGGAGCTGTTTTTT	CASSSPQGNTGELFF
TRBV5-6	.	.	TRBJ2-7	TGTGCCAGCAGCAAAGGGGGCGGGGTGGGCGAGCAGTACTTC	CASSKGGGVGEQYF
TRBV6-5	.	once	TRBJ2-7	TGTGCCAGCAGTGGCGGCTTAACCTACGAGCAGTACTTC	CASSGGLTYEQYF
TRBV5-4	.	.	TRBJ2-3	TGTGCCCACACCCTTGGAGATACGCAGTATTTT	CAHTLGDTQYF
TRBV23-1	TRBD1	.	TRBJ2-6	TGCGCCAGCACCCGACAGGGCAGGACTGGGGCCAACGTCCTGACTTTC	CASTRQGRTGANVLTF
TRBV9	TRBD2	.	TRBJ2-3	TGTGCCAGCAGCGTAGGACTAGCGGGAGCATCAGATACGCAGTATTTT	CASSVGLAGASDTQYF
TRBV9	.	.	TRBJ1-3	TGTGCCAGCAGCGTCCAGGGTACGGGAAACACCATATATTTT	CASSVQGTGNTIYF
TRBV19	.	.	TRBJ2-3	TGTGCCAGTAGTCTAAACAGGAGACCGCCAGATACGCAGTATTTT	CASSLNRRPPDTQYF
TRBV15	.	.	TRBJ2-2	TGTGCCACCCGGAACACCGGGGAGCTGTTTTTT	CATRNTGELFF
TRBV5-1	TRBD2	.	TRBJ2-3	TGCGCCAGCAGCTCTCAAACGCTAGCGGGAGACACAGATACGCAGTATTTT	CASSSQTLAGDTDTQYF
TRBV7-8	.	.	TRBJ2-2	TGTGCCAGCAGCTTAAGTGGACAAACCGGGGAGCTGTTTTTT	CASSLSGQTGELFF
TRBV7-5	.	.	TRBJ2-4	TGTGTCAGAAGTCTAGTCACAGGCATTCAGTACTTC	CVRSLVTGIQYF
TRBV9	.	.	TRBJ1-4	TGTGCCAGCAGCGTAGATGGGAGATCCGCAACTAATGAAAAACTGTTTTTT	CASSVDGRSATNEKLFF
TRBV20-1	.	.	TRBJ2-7	TGCAGTGCGTGGACTGGGTACGAGCAGTACTTC	CSAWTGYEQYF
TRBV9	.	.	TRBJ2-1	TGTGCCAGCAGCGCGGGAGCTTGGAGGGACTCCAATGAGCAGTTCTTC	CASSAGAWRDSNEQFF